The 26 T cell receptor beta chains in this list originate from one sample, sequenced in a study of EBV T-cell therapy then PD-1 blockade in nasopharyngeal carcinoma. Treatment reported: AdE1-LMPpoly-expanded autologous EBV-specific T-cell therapy followed by anti-PD-1 nivolumab. This table comes from immunoSEQ multiplex PCR, and its TCRdb copy is limited to in-frame clones, with some not included. The sample lists about 14,000 clones; around 84% were seen once. No antigens are known for them. The sample here was CD8+ T cells from blood, taken around day 96 from a patient whose treatment included autologous EBV-specific T cells and nivolumab. The receptors here all came from a man aged 35 to 55 with nasopharyngeal carcinoma.

This clone has just one count. V gene TRBV6-6 combines with J gene TRBJ1-4; 10 bases are a match to TRBD1. The CDR3 totals 16 residues. Germline V gene sequence: CDR1 MNHNY, CDR2 SVGAGI (reference sequence). With V trimmed by 6 bases and J by 2 bases, 6 bases remained unmatched. The CDR3 region has the DNA TGTGCCAGCAGCAGACAGGGGGCGCAGACTAATGAAAAACTGTTTTTT. Amino acids: CASSRQGAQTNEKLFF.

The chain recombines TRBV6-4 with TRBJ2-3; 8 nucleotides match TRBD2. The germline V gene has CDR1 MRHNA and CDR2 SNTAGT. Trimming took 3 bases from V and 6 from J; bases not matched to a gene: 8. The CDR3 loop spans 15 amino acids. CDR3 amino acids: CASSEQAGAGDTQYF. In DNA, the CDR3 is TGTGCCAGCAGTGAGCAAGCGGGGGCGGGGGATACGCAGTATTTT.

The CDR3 sequence: CASSPRDTNYNEQFF. The CDR3 DNA is TGTGCCAGCAGCCCGAGGGACACCAACTACAATGAGCAGTTCTTC. The chain recombines TRBV7-2 with TRBJ2-1; D might be TRBD1 (6 bases). The CDR3 contains 15 residues. Germline V CDR1 and CDR2: SGHTA, FQGNSA. V lost 5 bases, J lost 3 bases, and 14 bases lay in between.

This chain joins TRBV4-2 and TRBJ1-1, with 9 bases aligning to TRBD1. The CDR3 contains 16 residues. V was pared by 4 bases and J by 5 bases, with 11 bases of the junction left unmatched. Germline CDR1 and CDR2: LGHNA and YNFKEQ. The CDR3 DNA is TGTGCCAGCAGCCCCGCGGACAGGGGCAAGGGAACTGAAGCTTTCTTT. This translates into CASSPADRGKGTEAFF.

The chain joins TRBV27 to TRBJ2-7, with 14 bases fitting TRBD2. The germline V gene encodes CDR1 MNHEY and CDR2 SMNVEV (reference sequence). The CDR3 length is 16 residues. With 4 bases clipped from V and 0 bases from J, the junction kept 2 bases outside the gene matches. CDR3 sequence reads: CASSYGTSGGSYEQYF. The CDR3, as DNA: TGTGCCAGCAGTTACGGGACTAGCGGGGGCTCCTACGAGCAGTACTTC.

The chain joins TRBV7-9 to TRBJ2-5, with TRBD1 matching 7 bases. The V gene end was trimmed by 5 bases and the J gene end by 9 bases; junction bases not matched to a gene: 15. In germline, CDR1 is SEHNR, CDR2 FQNEAQ (reference sequence). CDR3 length: 15 amino acids. For the CDR3, the DNA is TGTGCCAGCAGCATACTGTCCGGGACAGTTGGGGCCCAGTACTTC. It specifies CASSILSGTVGAQYF.

The chain joins TRBV27 to TRBJ2-3; D gene ambiguous. Germline CDR1 reads MNHEY; CDR2 reads SMNVEV (reference sequence). The CDR3 is 15 residues long. V lost 1 base, J lost 3 bases, and 11 bases lay in between. CDR3 region: CASSLWTPATDTQYF. In nucleotides, the CDR3 is TGTGCCAGCAGTTTATGGACCCCCGCAACAGATACGCAGTATTTT.

The rearrangement joins TRBV7-2 to TRBJ1-5; 8 bases fit TRBD1. This CDR3 is 18 amino acids long. The germline CDR1 and CDR2 sequences are SGHTA and FQGNSA. Germline trimming cut 5 bases from V and 0 bases from J; bases unmatched to any gene: 12. CDR3 sequence reads: CASSQRSLQGDSNQPQHF. CDR3 DNA: TGTGCCAGCAGCCAGAGGTCCCTACAGGGGGATAGCAATCAGCCCCAGCATTTT.

The chain joins TRBV9 to TRBJ1-1, with D possibly being TRBD1 (5 bases). The CDR3 has 15 amino acids. V was trimmed by 3 bases and J by 3 bases, leaving 15 bases between them. Germline V gene data show CDR1 as SGDLS and CDR2 as YYNGEE. CDR3 residues: CASSGAGGTDTEAFF. CDR3 DNA: TGTGCCAGCAGCGGGGCGGGGGGAACGGACACTGAAGCTTTCTTT. Full variable domain (remainder filled in from reference TRBV9 and TRBJ1-1): DSGVTQTPKHLITATGQRVTLRCSPRSGDLSVYWYQQSLDQGLQFLIQYYNGEERAKGNILERFSAQQFPDLHSELNLSSLELGDSALYFCASSGAGGTDTEAFFGQGTRLTVV.

This clone counts as large. This chain joins TRBV7-9 and TRBJ1-4; no definite D call. CDR1 is SEHNR and CDR2 is FQNEAQ in the germline V gene (reference sequence). This CDR3 comprises 13 residues. The V end lost 4 bases, the J end lost 5 bases, and 8 bases lay between the germline ends. CDR3 nucleotide sequence: TGTGCCAGCAGCTGGGGTATCAATGAAAAACTGTTTTTT. It translates to CASSWGINEKLFF.

DNA of the CDR3: TGCAGCGTCGGGGGGGGACTGAACACTGAAGCTTTCTTT. Its protein product is CSVGGGLNTEAFF. V and J are TRBV29-1 and TRBJ1-1, with TRBD1 as a possible D gene (5 bases). This CDR3 contains 13 residues. Deletions cut 6 bases from V and 0 bases from J, with 11 bases between. Per the germline V gene, CDR1 is SQVTM and CDR2 is ANQGSEA.

This chain joins TRBV9 and TRBJ2-6, with D unresolved. CDR3 size: 17 residues. Germline-derived CDR1 and CDR2 are SGDLS and YYNGEE. Between the trimmed V and J ends, which lost 4 bases and 5 bases, there was a span of 19 bases. This CDR3 is CASSPYAEYGWANVLTF. The CDR3 nucleotides read TGTGCCAGCAGCCCCTATGCGGAGTACGGGTGGGCCAACGTCCTGACTTTC. The full variable domain, its missing parts supplied by reference TRBV9 and TRBJ2-6, is DSGVTQTPKHLITATGQRVTLRCSPRSGDLSVYWYQQSLDQGLQFLIQYYNGEERAKGNILERFSAQQFPDLHSELNLSSLELGDSALYFCASSPYAEYGWANVLTFGAGSRLTVL.

Sample share makes this clone medium-sized. The V call is TRBV6-4, the J call TRBJ2-1; TRBD2 aligns across 11 bases. The V gene end was trimmed by 4 bases and the J gene end by 5 bases; junction bases not matched to a gene: 4. Germline CDR1 and CDR2: MRHNA and SNTAGT. This CDR3 contains 15 residues. The CDR3 nucleotides read TGTGCCAGCAGTGTACTAGCGGGGGCAAACAATGAGCAGTTCTTC. It specifies CASSVLAGANNEQFF.

This clone was counted once. In DNA, the CDR3 is TGTGCCAGCAGTTCTTTCTCCTACGAGCAGTACTTC. This codes for CASSSFSYEQYF. V is TRBV27 and J is TRBJ2-7; D is undetermined. The V end was cut by 4 bases, the J end by 0 bases, with 4 bases between. CDR3 size: 12 residues. CDR1 is MNHEY and CDR2 is SMNVEV in the germline V gene (reference sequence).

The V call is TRBV30, the J call TRBJ2-1, with 8 bases fitting TRBD1. The trim removed 6 bases at V and 3 bases at J, leaving 10 bases unmatched. The CDR3 runs 15 residues. Germline CDR1 reads GTSNPN; CDR2 reads SVGIG (reference sequence). CDR3 DNA sequence: TGTGCCTGTTACGGTCGGACAGGGAACTACAATGAGCAGTTCTTC. This encodes CACYGRTGNYNEQFF.

This rearrangement joins TRBV16 to TRBJ2-6, with D unclear. Trimming shortened V by 4 bases and J by 0 bases, and 13 bases separated the two germline ends. Per the germline V gene, CDR1 is KGHSY and CDR2 is FQNENV. The CDR3 extends over 17 amino acids. The CDR3 loop reads CASSRREVISGANVLTF. The CDR3 region has the DNA TGTGCCAGCAGCCGCCGCGAGGTCATCTCTGGGGCCAACGTCCTGACTTTC.

The rearrangement links TRBV7-8 to TRBJ1-2; no definite D call. V was pared by 2 bases and J by 3 bases, with 7 bases between. Per germline, CDR1 SGHVS and CDR2 FQNEAQ. The CDR3 has 13 amino acids. In DNA, the CDR3 is TGTGCCAGCAGCTTACTGGGTGACTATGGCTACACCTTC. Its translation: CASSLLGDYGYTF. Complete variable domain (other parts from reference TRBV7-8 and TRBJ1-2): GAGVSQSPRYKVAKRGQDVALRCDPISGHVSLFWYQQALGQGPEFLTYFQNEAQLDKSGLPSDRFFAERPEGSVSTLKIQRTQQEDSAVYLCASSLLGDYGYTFGSGTRLTVV.

CDR3 coding DNA: TGTGCCAGCAGCGGAGGCGAACAGACCCAGTACTTC. This codes for CASSGGEQTQYF. This sequence joins TRBV9 and TRBJ2-5; D gene unclear. The germline V gene encodes CDR1 SGDLS and CDR2 YYNGEE. The CDR3 runs to 12 residues. Trimming shortened V by 3 bases and J by 6 bases, and 9 bases separated the two germline ends.

This clone appeared once. The chain joins TRBV7-8 to TRBJ2-5; 11 bases map to TRBD2. Germline assignment: CDR1 SGHVS and CDR2 FQNEAQ. This CDR3 is 14 amino acids long. V trimming: 6 bases; J trimming: 5 bases; junction bases outside the gene matches: 5. The CDR3 DNA reads as TGTGCCAGCAGGACTAGCGGGGAGCGGGAGACCCAGTACTTC. This encodes CASRTSGERETQYF. Full variable domain (rest looked up from reference TRBV7-8 and TRBJ2-5): GAGVSQSPRYKVAKRGQDVALRCDPISGHVSLFWYQQALGQGPEFLTYFQNEAQLDKSGLPSDRFFAERPEGSVSTLKIQRTQQEDSAVYLCASRTSGERETQYFGPGTRLLVL.

By sample share, this clone is medium-sized. V usage is TRBV6-4 and J usage is TRBJ2-2; 8 positions agree with TRBD1. The J segment lost 3 bases and the V segment lost 2 bases, leaving 2 bases of the junction unmatched. Per germline, CDR1 MRHNA and CDR2 SNTAGT. This CDR3 spans 15 amino acids. The CDR3 reads CASSDGQGDTGELFF. For the CDR3, the DNA is TGTGCCAGCAGTGACGGACAGGGCGACACCGGGGAGCTGTTTTTT.

This chain links TRBV2 with TRBJ1-2, with D possibly matching TRBD1 (5 bases). The length of the CDR3 is 15 residues. With 5 bases removed from V and 4 bases from J, the gap between germline ends came to 17 bases. Germline V gene sequence: CDR1 SNHLY, CDR2 FYNNEI. DNA for the CDR3: TGTGCCAGCAGTTCGGCCCCGGGGGTTGGCTATGGCTACACCTTC. Translation gives CASSSAPGVGYGYTF.

The rearrangement links TRBV6-1 to TRBJ2-7, with no clear D. CDR3 size: 13 residues. Trimming pared 1 base from V and 0 bases from J, leaving 4 bases between. Germline V CDR1 and CDR2: MNHNS, SASEGT. CDR3 DNA: TGTGCCAGCAGTGAAGGCATCTCCTACGAGCAGTACTTC. Residues: CASSEGISYEQYF.

This sequence joins TRBV28 and TRBJ2-3, with 9 bases aligning to TRBD1. The CDR3 runs 14 residues. V lost 8 bases to trimming and J lost 1 base; unmatched junction nucleotides: 4. Germline V gene data show CDR1 as MDHEN and CDR2 as SYDVKM. The CDR3 loop is CASSRDRGTDTQYF. In nucleotides, the CDR3 is TGTGCCAGCTCGAGGGACAGGGGCACAGATACGCAGTATTTT.

This clone occurred once. V is TRBV27 and J is TRBJ1-1; unclear D gene. The CDR3 totals 13 residues. Per germline, CDR1 MNHEY and CDR2 SMNVEV (reference sequence). V shed 2 bases and J shed 4 bases, with 8 bases lying between them. The CDR3 coding sequence is TGTGCCAGCAGTTTAAGTCGCGGCACTGAAGCTTTCTTT. Amino acids: CASSLSRGTEAFF.

The chain uses TRBV4-2 and TRBJ2-2; 10 bases are shared with TRBD1. Germline V lookup: CDR1 LGHNA, CDR2 YNFKEQ. This CDR3 has 16 residues. V dropped 2 bases and J dropped 4; count of bases not matched to a gene: 4. The CDR3 bases are TGTGCCAGCAGCCAAAGGGACAGGGGTGTCACCGGGGAGCTGTTTTTT. This sequence encodes CASSQRDRGVTGELFF.

The chain has TRBV5-1 and TRBJ2-5; 10 bases are a match to TRBD1. Germline trimming cut 4 bases from V and 2 bases from J; bases unmatched to any gene: 5. The CDR3 has 15 amino acids. The germline V gene has CDR1 SGHRS and CDR2 YFSETQ. Here the CDR3 reads CASSPGTGAQETQYF. The CDR3 nucleotides are TGCGCCAGCAGCCCCGGGACAGGGGCACAAGAGACCCAGTACTTC.